These 29 T cell receptor beta chains came from one sample sequenced in a study of cytomegalovirus exposure and HLA in healthy donors. PCR was performed using 60 Vbeta and 13 Jbeta primers. Profiled with immunoSEQ multiplex PCR; TCRdb holds only in-frame clones, not every one. Its table lists tens of thousands of clones. Sequenced input: PBMCs. These receptors were obtained from a woman aged 40 to 49 in good health and CMV-seropositive.

The J gene is TRBJ2-5, the V gene TRBV4-2, with a possible D match to TRBD2 (6 bases). Trimming shortened V by 3 bases and J by 5 bases, and 13 bases separated the two germline ends. The germline CDR1 and CDR2 sequences are LGHNA and YNFKEQ. This CDR3 spans 14 amino acids. The CDR3, as DNA: TGTGCCAGCAGCCATGCGGGAATGGGGGAGACCCAGTACTTC. Protein product: CASSHAGMGETQYF.

This sequence joins TRBV28 and TRBJ2-7; TRBD1 agrees at 9 bases. The CDR3 covers 14 residues. V shed 10 bases and J 3 bases; nucleotides not matched to a gene: 10. Germline values: CDR1 MDHEN, CDR2 SYDVKM. CDR3 DNA: TGTGCCATCGGACAGGGGTGGTCCGTCTACGAGCAGTACTTC. The encoded protein is CAIGQGWSVYEQYF.

This chain links TRBV4-3 with TRBJ2-2; D ambiguous. V was cut by 1 base and J by 1 base, with 4 bases left in between. This CDR3 is 14 amino acids long. Germline assignment: CDR1 LGHNA and CDR2 YSLEER. The CDR3 sequence: CASSQAQNTGELFF. For the CDR3, the DNA is TGCGCCAGCAGCCAAGCCCAGAACACCGGGGAGCTGTTTTTT.

The CDR3 loop is CASSETGEGYGYTF. CDR3 nucleotides: TGTGCCAGCAGTGAAACCGGGGAAGGTTATGGCTACACCTTC. The chain links TRBV25-1 to TRBJ1-2; D is ambiguous. Germline values: CDR1 MGHDK, CDR2 SYGVNS. Trimming cost V 2 bases and J 5 bases, with 12 bases left between them. This CDR3 contains 14 residues.

This chain uses TRBV6-5 with TRBJ1-1; 8 bases match TRBD1. V shed 0 bases, J shed 7 bases, and the junction held 4 bases outside the gene matches. CDR3 length equals 14 residues. Germline CDR1 is MNHEY and CDR2 is SVGAGI. The CDR3, as DNA: TGTGCCAGCAGTTACTCGACAGGGGACAGTGAAGCTTTCTTT. Amino acids: CASSYSTGDSEAFF.

The V call is TRBV10-1, the J call TRBJ2-4; TRBD1 matches at 10 bases. This CDR3 is 19 amino acids long. V lost 5 bases to trimming and J lost 1 base; unmatched junction nucleotides: 14. The germline CDR1 and CDR2 sequences are WNHNN and SYGVQD (reference sequence). The CDR3 here is CASSLPWTGGTFAKNIQYF. The DNA for the CDR3 is TGCGCCAGCAGTTTACCCTGGACAGGGGGAACGTTCGCCAAAAACATTCAGTACTTC.

The rearrangement links TRBV5-5 to TRBJ2-7; 7 bases match TRBD1. The CDR3 runs to 15 residues. Germline V gene lookup returns CDR1 SGHKS and CDR2 YYEKEE (reference sequence). J lost 7 bases, V lost 2 bases, and 12 bases had no gene match. The CDR3 here is CASSFFPGQASEQYF. The CDR3 DNA sequence: TGTGCCAGCAGCTTCTTTCCTGGACAGGCATCTGAGCAGTACTTC. The complete variable domain, with remaining parts taken from reference TRBV5-5 and TRBJ2-7, reads DAGVTQSPTHLIKTRGQQVTLRCSPISGHKSVSWYQQVLGQGPQFIFQYYEKEERGRGNFPDRFSARQFPNYSSELNVNALLLGDSALYLCASSFFPGQASEQYFGPGTRLTVT.

The chain uses TRBV5-1 and TRBJ1-1; D unclear. Germline V lookup: CDR1 SGHRS, CDR2 YFSETQ. Trimming pared 3 bases from V and 5 bases from J, leaving 11 bases between. The CDR3 spans 13 residues. In nucleotides, the CDR3 is TGCGCCAGCAGCTCTTCGGGGTGGACTGAAGCTTTCTTT. Translated, it gives CASSSSGWTEAFF.

This rearrangement joins TRBV30 to TRBJ1-2, with 7 bases lining up with TRBD1. V was clipped by 3 bases and J by 4 bases; unmatched bases: 17. The germline CDR1 and CDR2 sequences are GTSNPN and SVGIG (reference sequence). This CDR3 is built from 17 residues. The CDR3 DNA sequence: TGTGCCTGGAGGAAAACAGGGGTCGAGGAGGCCCTCTATGGCTACACCTTC. Its translation is CAWRKTGVEEALYGYTF.

J is TRBJ2-3 and V is TRBV9; tentative D call: TRBD2 (6 bases). This CDR3 spans 15 amino acids. From germline, CDR1 is SGDLS and CDR2 YYNGEE. Trimming shortened V by 2 bases and J by 0 bases, and 10 bases separated the two germline ends. CDR3 in amino acids: CASSVAAGSTDTQYF. The CDR3 coding sequence is TGTGCCAGCAGCGTGGCGGCGGGAAGCACAGATACGCAGTATTTT.

The chain has TRBV29-1 and TRBJ2-5; weak D call: TRBD1 (5 bases). Per the germline V gene, CDR1 is SQVTM and CDR2 is ANQGSEA. The CDR3 totals 14 residues. The V and J ends lost 6 bases and 2 bases respectively, with 16 bases between them. The CDR3 here is CSVRRDRPQETQYF. The CDR3 DNA reads TGCAGCGTCCGGCGTGACAGACCTCAAGAGACCCAGTACTTC.

The rearrangement joins TRBV6-1 to TRBJ1-5, with D perhaps matching TRBD1 (5 bases). The CDR3 loop spans 14 amino acids. Germline V gene data show CDR1 as MNHNS and CDR2 as SASEGT. V lost 10 bases and J 0 bases, leaving 13 bases between the germline ends. CDR3 amino acids: CATTTENSNQPQHF. The CDR3 bases are TGTGCCACAACGACAGAAAATAGCAATCAGCCCCAGCATTTT.

The V gene is TRBV7-9, the J gene TRBJ2-1, with TRBD2 as a possible D gene (6 bases). CDR1 is SEHNR, CDR2 FQNEAQ, per germline (reference sequence). The V end was cut by 5 bases, the J end by 0 bases, with 8 bases between. The CDR3 totals 14 residues. The CDR3 nucleotides are TGTGCCAGCAGCCCCGGGAGCTCCTACAATGAGCAGTTCTTC. Translating gives CASSPGSSYNEQFF. Filled out from reference TRBV7-9 and TRBJ2-1, the complete variable domain reads DTGVSQNPRHKITKRGQNVTFRCDPISEHNRLYWYRQTLGQGPEFLTYFQNEAQLEKSRLLSDRFSAERPKGSFSTLEIQRTEQGDSAMYLCASSPGSSYNEQFFGPGTRLTVL.

J is TRBJ2-1 and V is TRBV7-8; possibly TRBD2 for D (6 bases). Germline lookup yields CDR1 SGHVS and CDR2 FQNEAQ. CDR3 length: 15 amino acids. Trimming removed 1 base from V and 5 bases from J, with 12 bases in between. Here the CDR3 DNA reads TGTGCCAGCAGCTTAGTTCCGGGACTTCACAATGAGCAGTTCTTC. It encodes CASSLVPGLHNEQFF.

This chain links TRBV7-9 with TRBJ2-7, with D possibly TRBD2 on 6 matching bases. This CDR3 has 14 amino acids. The V gene lost 6 bases and the J gene lost 7 bases, with 19 bases spanning the gap. CDR1 and CDR2 (germline): SEHNR, FQNEAQ (reference sequence). CDR3 in DNA: TGTGCCAGCAGTTCCGGGACTTCCGCTCGGGAGCAGTACTTC. Its protein is CASSSGTSAREQYF.

The J gene is TRBJ1-5, the V gene TRBV28, with 8 bases fitting TRBD1. The ends lost 5 bases at V and 7 bases at J; junction bases unmatched: 4. The germline V gene encodes CDR1 MDHEN and CDR2 SYDVKM. The CDR3 runs to 13 residues. CDR3 in DNA: TGTGCCAGCAGTGCAGGGGGCGCCCAGCCCCAGCATTTT. Its translation: CASSAGGAQPQHF.

The chain employs TRBV7-3 and TRBJ1-1, with 8 bases lining up with TRBD1. Germline CDR1 SGHTA, CDR2 FQGTGA. The CDR3 contains 14 residues. The ends lost 5 bases at V and 1 base at J; junction bases unmatched: 3. CDR3 in amino acids: CASSPGQGNTEAFF. CDR3 nucleotides: TGTGCCAGCAGCCCCGGACAGGGGAACACTGAAGCTTTCTTT. Using reference TRBV7-3 and TRBJ1-1 for the parts outside the CDR3, the full variable domain is GAGVSQTPSNKVTEKGKYVELRCDPISGHTALYWYRQSLGQGPEFLIYFQGTGAADDSGLPNDRFFAVRPEGSVSTLKIQRTERGDSAVYLCASSPGQGNTEAFFGQGTRLTVV.

V and J are TRBV6-6 and TRBJ2-5; TRBD2 matches 11 bases. After removal of 4 bases from V and 4 bases from J, the junction contained 8 bases not matched to a gene. The CDR3 has 16 residues. Germline values: CDR1 MNHNY, CDR2 SVGAGI (reference sequence). The CDR3 DNA sequence: TGTGCCAGCAGTTCACTAGCGGGAGACTTATCAGAGACCCAGTACTTC. Amino acid sequence: CASSSLAGDLSETQYF.

The chain links TRBV5-6 to TRBJ2-7; possibly TRBD1 for D (6 bases). V was shortened by 3 bases and J by 0 bases, with 7 bases between the two germline ends. Germline loops: CDR1 SGHDT, CDR2 YYEEEE. This CDR3 has 13 amino acids. The CDR3 coding sequence is TGTGCCAGCAGCTACAGGGCCTCCTACGAGCAGTACTTC. It codes for CASSYRASYEQYF.

The V call is TRBV7-9, the J call TRBJ2-3, with a weak D call TRBD1 (6 bases). The V and J ends lost 7 bases and 3 bases respectively, with 14 bases between them. The CDR3 extends over 14 amino acids. Germline V gene sequence: CDR1 SEHNR, CDR2 FQNEAQ (reference sequence). The CDR3 loop reads CASKGGVGTDTQYF. The CDR3 coding sequence is TGTGCCAGCAAAGGGGGAGTTGGAACAGATACGCAGTATTTT.

The V and J genes are TRBV15 and TRBJ2-1, with D perhaps matching TRBD1 (5 bases). Germline values: CDR1 LNHNV, CDR2 YYDKDF (reference sequence). The CDR3 totals 15 residues. The V end was cut by 0 bases, the J end by 2 bases, with 8 bases between. CDR3 bases: TGTGCCACCAGCAGAGATTCACAGGCCTACAATGAGCAGTTCTTC. This codes for CATSRDSQAYNEQFF.

The rearrangement uses TRBV7-9 and TRBJ2-7; TRBD1 might be the D (5 bases). The germline CDR1 and CDR2 sequences are SEHNR and FQNEAQ (reference sequence). This CDR3 has 15 amino acids. V was cut by 1 base and J by 3 bases, with 13 bases left in between. The CDR3 DNA is TGTGCCAGCAGCTTAGTAGCCCGGCAGGGCTACGAGCAGTACTTC. This translates into CASSLVARQGYEQYF.

The chain has TRBV4-3 and TRBJ2-3; 9 nucleotides line up with TRBD1. The CDR3 is 17 amino acids. CDR1 and CDR2 (germline): LGHNA, YSLEER. J gave up 2 bases and V 3 bases, and 9 bases lay outside the gene matches. The CDR3 nucleotides read TGCGCCAGCAGCCAGGGGTCCGGGACAGGGAACACAGATACGCAGTATTTT. Protein sequence: CASSQGSGTGNTDTQYF.

The rearrangement uses TRBV6-1 and TRBJ2-3; D unresolved. The V and J ends lost 1 base and 3 bases respectively, with 17 bases between them. There are 17 residues in the CDR3. Germline V gene data show CDR1 as MNHNS and CDR2 as SASEGT. In DNA, the CDR3 is TGTGCCAGCAGTGAAGATCGCCCGGTTTTCTCGACAGATACGCAGTATTTT. This sequence encodes CASSEDRPVFSTDTQYF.

The genes are TRBV4-1 and TRBJ2-7; 7 bases are a match to TRBD2. CDR3 length: 15 amino acids. Unmatched junction bases numbered 7, after V lost 3 bases and J lost 2 bases. In germline, CDR1 is MGHRA, CDR2 YSYEKL. The CDR3 loop is CASSHGRERTYEQYF. The DNA of the CDR3 is TGCGCCAGCAGCCACGGGCGGGAGAGAACCTACGAGCAGTACTTC.

The chain has TRBV4-3 and TRBJ1-2; D is possibly TRBD1 (6 bases). CDR1 and CDR2 (germline): LGHNA, YSLEER. V was trimmed by 0 bases and J by 2 bases, leaving 16 bases between them. CDR3 length: 17 amino acids. As DNA, the CDR3 is TGCGCCAGCAGCCAAGATGGTACAGGGAGCTTAAACTATGGCTACACCTTC. It is translated as CASSQDGTGSLNYGYTF.

The V call is TRBV25-1, the J call TRBJ1-3; 8 nucleotides align to TRBD1. The CDR3 loop spans 13 amino acids. V lost 8 bases to trimming and J lost 2 bases; unmatched junction nucleotides: 2. In germline, CDR1 is MGHDK, CDR2 SYGVNS. The chain's CDR3 is CASSTGAGNTIYF. The CDR3 DNA sequence: TGTGCCAGCTCGACAGGGGCTGGAAACACCATATATTTT.

The V call is TRBV19, the J call TRBJ1-2; TRBD1 matches at 9 bases. V dropped 6 bases and J dropped 8; count of bases not matched to a gene: 7. There are 13 residues in the CDR3. CDR1 is LNHDA, CDR2 SQIVND, per germline (reference sequence). In DNA, the CDR3 is TGTGCCAGTAGCCCCCCGGGACAGGGCGGCTACACCTTC. This codes for CASSPPGQGGYTF. Full variable domain (rest looked up from reference TRBV19 and TRBJ1-2): DGGITQSPKYLFRKEGQNVTLSCEQNLNHDAMYWYRQDPGQGLRLIYYSQIVNDFQKGDIAEGYSVSREKKESFPLTVTSAQKNPTAFYLCASSPPGQGGYTFGSGTRLTVV.

This sequence joins TRBV25-1 and TRBJ2-5; 8 nucleotides match TRBD2. There are 15 residues in the CDR3. The trim removed 1 base at V and 5 bases at J, leaving 6 bases unmatched. From germline, CDR1 is MGHDK and CDR2 SYGVNS. The CDR3 sequence is CASSESSGRGETQYF. The CDR3, as DNA: TGTGCCAGCAGTGAATCGAGCGGGAGAGGGGAGACCCAGTACTTC.